This T cell receptor beta chain emerged from a study of blood T cells in healthy people across ages. Overall study results and limits: Estimated diversity across one million T cells was deemed an underestimate. As naive T cell percentage varied, TCR beta diversity correlated strongly with it.

Combining a sample-barcoded 5' primer with a J-beta primer mix, a second PCR ran for roughly 6 to 12 cycles. All samples gave at least 3 million CDR3-containing paired-end reads. MiXCR was run by TCRdb on the 5' RACE reads, yielding one entry per CDR3 protein. Seen here are 800,000 or so distinct CDR3 sequences, about half observed once, and the top ten hold around 18%. The length of the CDR3 is 13 residues. Trimming cost V 2 bases and J 7 bases, with 11 bases left between them. CDR1 is DFQATT and CDR2 is SNEGSKA in the germline V gene (reference sequence). Note on this clonotype: Its matching antigen is unknown.

The rearrangement links TRBV20-1 to TRBJ1-4; D possibly corresponds to TRBD1 (6 bases). Sequenced sample: blood. The TCR originated in an elderly man in good health. CDR3: CSARYRDSEKLFF. The DNA for the CDR3 is TGCAGTGCTAGATACAGGGATTCTGAAAAACTGTTTTTT.